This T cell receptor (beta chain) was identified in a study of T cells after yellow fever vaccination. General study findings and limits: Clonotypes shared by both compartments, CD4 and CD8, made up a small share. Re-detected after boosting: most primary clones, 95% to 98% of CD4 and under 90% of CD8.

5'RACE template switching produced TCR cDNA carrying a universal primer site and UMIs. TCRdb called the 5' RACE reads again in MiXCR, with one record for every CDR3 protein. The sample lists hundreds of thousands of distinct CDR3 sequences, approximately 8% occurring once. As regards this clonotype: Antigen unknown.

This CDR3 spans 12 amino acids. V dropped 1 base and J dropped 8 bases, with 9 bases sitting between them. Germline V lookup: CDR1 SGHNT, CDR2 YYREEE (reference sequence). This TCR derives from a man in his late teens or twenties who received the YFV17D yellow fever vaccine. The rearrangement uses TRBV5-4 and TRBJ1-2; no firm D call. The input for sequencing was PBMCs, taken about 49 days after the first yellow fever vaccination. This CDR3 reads CASSLRDGGYTF. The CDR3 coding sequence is TGTGCCAGCAGCTTGAGGGATGGAGGCTACACCTTC.